Following are 17 T cell receptor beta chains from one sample sequenced in a study of shared clonotypes between healthy human individuals. Clones were read by immunoSEQ multiplex PCR, and TCRdb kept only the in-frame ones, dropping some. Among about 510,000 clones listed, approximately 95% were seen once. The sample was naive CD4+ T cells sorted from blood. Subset denoted: CD45RA+ positively selected. Receptors were obtained from a woman under 40 in good health.

This clone showed up just once. Here the CDR3 reads CASSSQGPVYEQYF. CDR3 DNA sequence: TGTGCCAGCAGTTCACAGGGACCCGTTTACGAGCAGTACTTC. The chain carries TRBV28 and TRBJ2-7; D perhaps matches TRBD1 (6 bases). This CDR3 has 14 amino acids. In germline, CDR1 is MDHEN, CDR2 SYDVKM. The V end lost 4 bases, the J end lost 4 bases, and 14 bases lay between the germline ends.

The chain links TRBV27 to TRBJ2-7; D is perhaps TRBD1 or TRBD2 (5 bases each). This CDR3 has 13 residues. The V and J ends lost 8 bases and 0 bases respectively, with 11 bases between them. Looked up from germline, CDR1 is MNHEY and CDR2 is SMNVEV (reference sequence). The CDR3, as DNA: TGTGCCAGCGCCGGGACCTTCTCCTACGAGCAGTACTTC. It encodes CASAGTFSYEQYF.

V and J are TRBV2 and TRBJ2-1; the D gene is possibly TRBD2 (5 bases). Germline CDR1 SNHLY, CDR2 FYNNEI. V lost 2 bases, J lost 9 bases, and 11 bases lay in between. The CDR3 consists of 13 residues. CDR3 in DNA: TGTGCCAGCAGTGAACATAGGGAGATTGAGCAGTTCTTC. This codes for CASSEHREIEQFF.

The J gene is TRBJ2-5, the V gene TRBV4-1; a weak D match, TRBD2 (6 bases). V was shortened by 1 base and J by 5 bases, with 11 bases between the two germline ends. The length of the CDR3 is 14 residues. From germline, CDR1 is MGHRA and CDR2 YSYEKL. CDR3 DNA: TGCGCCAGCAGCCAAGTATTAGCGGTGGAGACCCAGTACTTC. This translates into CASSQVLAVETQYF.

The chain couples TRBV14 to TRBJ1-2, with D uncertain. Germline CDR1 is SGHDN and CDR2 is FVKESK. The V gene lost 0 bases and the J gene lost 8 bases, with 16 bases spanning the gap. This CDR3 spans 15 amino acids. The CDR3 sequence: CASSQDEPVWWGYTF. In DNA, the CDR3 is TGTGCCAGCAGCCAAGACGAACCCGTCTGGTGGGGCTACACCTTC.

This clone was seen only once. This chain connects TRBV2 to TRBJ1-5; D possibly corresponds to TRBD1 (5 bases). The germline V and J ends were trimmed by 8 bases and 0 bases, with 8 bases remaining between them. The CDR3 is 13 residues long. Germline CDR1 reads SNHLY; CDR2 reads FYNNEI. Here the CDR3 reads CASARDSNQPQHF. In nucleotides, the CDR3 is TGTGCCAGCGCCAGGGATAGCAATCAGCCCCAGCATTTT.

This chain connects TRBV6-6 to TRBJ2-1; D may be TRBD1 or TRBD2 (6 bases each). Germline CDR1 is MNHNY and CDR2 is SVGAGI (reference sequence). The CDR3 length is 15 residues. Trimming stripped 2 bases from V and 8 bases from J, with 16 bases between. Written as DNA, the CDR3 is TGTGCCAGCAGTTACGGGGGGCCTACATTGTATGAGCAGTTCTTC. Translation: CASSYGGPTLYEQFF.

Here the CDR3 DNA reads TGTGCCTGGAGTAAGGGACAGGTAAATCAGCCCCAGCATTTT. Protein product: CAWSKGQVNQPQHF. The V call is TRBV30, the J call TRBJ1-5; 8 nucleotides agree with TRBD1. Losses at the gene ends were 2 bases for V and 4 bases for J; bases not matched to a gene: 4. CDR1 and CDR2 from the germline V gene are GTSNPN and SVGIG (reference sequence). This CDR3 has 14 residues.

The chain recombines TRBV5-8 with TRBJ2-7, with D perhaps matching TRBD2 (5 bases). V lost 0 bases to trimming and J lost 2 bases, with 9 bases between them. This CDR3 region has 14 residues. The germline CDR1 and CDR2 sequences are SGHTS and YDEGEE. This CDR3 reads CASSLGRGPYEQYF. The CDR3 DNA sequence: TGTGCCAGCAGCTTGGGCCGGGGTCCCTACGAGCAGTACTTC.

The V gene is TRBV6-5, the J gene TRBJ2-3; possibly TRBD2 for D (6 bases). In germline, CDR1 is MNHEY, CDR2 SVGAGI. The germline V and J ends were trimmed by 0 bases and 6 bases, with 13 bases remaining between them. The CDR3 is 15 amino acids. This CDR3 is CASSYSRGGDDTQYF. The CDR3 nucleotides read TGTGCCAGCAGTTACTCGAGAGGAGGGGACGATACGCAGTATTTT.

Turning to this clone: This sample also contains other DNA sequences that code for the same CDR3. This chain links TRBV7-6 with TRBJ2-5; D gene ambiguous. V gave up 1 base and J gave up 2 bases, with 5 bases separating them. CDR1 is SGHVS and CDR2 is FNYEAQ in the germline V gene. There are 13 residues in the CDR3. CDR3: CASSLVQQETQYF. CDR3 bases: TGTGCCAGCAGCTTAGTGCAGCAAGAGACCCAGTACTTC.

This clone was detected once. The chain employs TRBV19 and TRBJ1-1, with D perhaps TRBD1 (5 bases). Trimming stripped 9 bases from V and 4 bases from J, with 12 bases between. CDR3 length equals 12 residues. Germline CDR1 LNHDA, CDR2 SQIVND (reference sequence). CDR3 sequence: CASTGDVTEAFF. The DNA for the CDR3 is TGTGCCAGCACCGGGGACGTCACTGAAGCTTTCTTT. Based on the CDR3 plus reference TRBV19 and TRBJ1-1, the full variable domain is DGGITQSPKYLFRKEGQNVTLSCEQNLNHDAMYWYRQDPGQGLRLIYYSQIVNDFQKGDIAEGYSVSREKKESFPLTVTSAQKNPTAFYLCASTGDVTEAFFGQGTRLTVV.

The chain couples TRBV5-6 to TRBJ1-5, with a possible D match to TRBD1 (5 bases). Germline loops: CDR1 SGHDT, CDR2 YYEEEE. With 0 bases removed from V and 9 bases from J, the gap between germline ends came to 10 bases. The length of the CDR3 is 13 residues. CDR3 sequence reads: CASSLAPGPPQHF. CDR3 nucleotide sequence: TGTGCCAGCAGCTTGGCGCCGGGGCCGCCCCAGCATTTT.

The chain links TRBV4-2 to TRBJ2-5; TRBD2 matches 10 bases. Germline V gene data show CDR1 as LGHNA and CDR2 as YNFKEQ. The CDR3 runs 16 residues. V was clipped by 1 base and J by 5 bases; unmatched bases: 7. CDR3 coding DNA: TGTGCCAGCAGCCAAGGTAGCGGGAGGTGGGAGGAGACCCAGTACTTC. It encodes CASSQGSGRWEETQYF.

The V gene is TRBV7-3, the J gene TRBJ2-2, with D hard to call. This CDR3 has 14 amino acids. Trimming took 3 bases from V and 1 from J, leaving 6 bases between them. Germline CDR1 reads SGHTA; CDR2 reads FQGTGA. The CDR3 region has the DNA TGTGCCAGCAGCTTTCAGGAGAACACCGGGGAGCTGTTTTTT. This codes for CASSFQENTGELFF.

The chain has TRBV28 and TRBJ1-4; D not certain. The length of the CDR3 is 16 residues. Trimming removed 6 bases from V and 0 bases from J, with 14 bases in between. CDR1 MDHEN and CDR2 SYDVKM come from the germline V gene. CDR3 sequence: CASSRIGQSTNEKLFF. CDR3 nucleotide sequence: TGTGCCAGCAGCAGGATCGGGCAATCAACTAATGAAAAACTGTTTTTT. The full variable domain, with the rest looked up from reference TRBV28 and TRBJ1-4, is DVKVTQSSRYLVKRTGEKVFLECVQDMDHENMFWYRQDPGLGLRLIYFSYDVKMKEKGDIPEGYSVSREKKERFSLILESASTNQTSMYLCASSRIGQSTNEKLFFGSGTQLSVL.

This chain connects TRBV25-1 to TRBJ2-7, with TRBD2 matching over 13 bases. The CDR3 consists of 17 residues. Germline lookup yields CDR1 MGHDK and CDR2 SYGVNS. V trimming: 4 bases; J trimming: 6 bases; junction bases outside the gene matches: 12. This CDR3 reads CASSGRLAGGPSGEQYF. The DNA for the CDR3 is TGTGCCAGCAGTGGGCGACTAGCGGGAGGTCCCTCGGGCGAGCAGTACTTC.